Below are 16 T cell receptor beta chains sequenced from a single sample in a study of beta chain features in type 1 diabetes. Of the isolated RNA, all was reverse transcribed, and so the sequenced material was expressed TCRB transcripts. TCRdb's copy holds only in-frame clones and misses some; the assay was immunoSEQ multiplex PCR. The repertoire consists of 970,000 or so clones, with roughly 15% occurring once and the leading ten covering 0.023%. The sample taken for sequencing was naive CD4+ T cells from blood. These receptors originate from a woman aged 18-30 years in good health.

The chain employs TRBV7-9 and TRBJ2-5; tentative D call: TRBD2 (5 bases). V was clipped by 2 bases and J by 1 base, with 8 bases between them. Per germline, CDR1 SEHNR and CDR2 FQNEAQ (reference sequence). The CDR3 covers 14 residues. CDR3 loop: CASSLSRGQETQYF. CDR3 nucleotides: TGTGCCAGCAGCTTATCCCGGGGCCAAGAGACCCAGTACTTC.

This clone was counted a few times. V usage is TRBV19 and J usage is TRBJ2-1; D ambiguous. In germline, CDR1 is LNHDA, CDR2 SQIVND (reference sequence). V was cut by 0 bases and J by 9 bases, with 6 bases left in between. The CDR3 length is 12 residues. DNA of the CDR3: TGTGCCAGTAGTATAGACCCCGTTGAGCAGTTCTTC. Its protein is CASSIDPVEQFF.

This chain connects TRBV6-6 to TRBJ1-1; D is undetermined. Trimming removed 5 bases from V and 0 bases from J, with 7 bases in between. CDR3 size: 13 residues. CDR1 is MNHNY, CDR2 SVGAGI, per germline (reference sequence). The CDR3 DNA reads TGTGCCAGCAGTCCCACCCTGAACACTGAAGCTTTCTTT. As protein: CASSPTLNTEAFF.

This clone showed up just a few times. The V gene is TRBV15, the J gene TRBJ1-1, with D tentatively TRBD1 (6 bases). Germline assignment: CDR1 LNHNV and CDR2 YYDKDF (reference sequence). The CDR3 spans 14 residues. The V end was cut by 3 bases, the J end by 2 bases, with 10 bases between. The CDR3 DNA reads TGTGCCACCAGCAGTAGACAGGTCAACACTGAAGCTTTCTTT. This sequence encodes CATSSRQVNTEAFF.

Only a few counts were recorded for this clone. The V and J genes are TRBV7-9 and TRBJ2-1; tentatively, D is TRBD2 (5 bases). The CDR3 is 11 amino acids. Trimming took off 5 bases at V and 12 bases at J, with 11 bases between the two ends. Per the germline V gene, CDR1 is SEHNR and CDR2 is FQNEAQ (reference sequence). CDR3 nucleotides: TGTGCCAGCAGCGAGGGAGTTAGGCAGTTCTTC. Its translation: CASSEGVRQFF. Using reference TRBV7-9 and TRBJ2-1 for the parts outside the CDR3, the full variable domain is DTGVSQNPRHKITKRGQNVTFRCDPISEHNRLYWYRQTLGQGPEFLTYFQNEAQLEKSRLLSDRFSAERPKGSFSTLEIQRTEQGDSAMYLCASSEGVRQFFGPGTRLTVL.

The rearrangement joins TRBV7-3 to TRBJ2-2; D is ambiguous. V lost 0 bases to trimming and J lost 8 bases, with 7 bases between them. The CDR3 has 13 residues. The germline CDR1 and CDR2 sequences are SGHTA and FQGTGA. The CDR3, as DNA: TGTGCCAGCAGCTTAACGTTCGCGGGGGAGCTGTTTTTT. It yields the protein CASSLTFAGELFF.

The V call is TRBV25-1, the J call TRBJ2-5; D unclear. V was pared by 7 bases and J by 5 bases, with 20 bases between. The germline V gene has CDR1 MGHDK and CDR2 SYGVNS. This CDR3 has 15 residues. The CDR3 spells CASNPPSTPWETQYF. The CDR3 bases are TGTGCCAGCAACCCTCCCTCGACACCTTGGGAGACCCAGTACTTC.

The CDR3 spells CATRLAASVNTGELFF. DNA for the CDR3: TGCGCCACCCGACTAGCGGCGTCCGTAAACACCGGGGAGCTGTTTTTT. The chain is built from TRBV5-1 and TRBJ2-2; 9 bases agree with TRBD2. J gave up 2 bases and V 9 bases, and 11 bases lay outside the gene matches. The CDR3 has 16 residues. Germline CDR1 and CDR2: SGHRS and YFSETQ.

The chain uses TRBV10-3 and TRBJ2-3; 7 positions agree with TRBD2. This CDR3 comprises 13 residues. Trimming at V came to 10 bases and at J to 0 bases, leaving 4 bases not matched to a gene. Germline V gene sequence: CDR1 ENHRY, CDR2 SYGVKD. CDR3 sequence reads: CATLATSTDTQYF. CDR3 coding DNA: TGTGCCACACTAGCGACTAGCACAGATACGCAGTATTTT.

This clone occurred a few times. The chain recombines TRBV28 with TRBJ2-7; D gene uncertain. The germline gives CDR1 MDHEN, CDR2 SYDVKM. V dropped 4 bases and J dropped 7 bases, with 26 bases sitting between them. CDR3 length: 17 amino acids. Written as DNA, the CDR3 is TGTGCCAGCAGTTCGCCCTTGTCGCCCGGCTCTTTGAGTGAGCAGTACTTC. Its protein product is CASSSPLSPGSLSEQYF.

V usage is TRBV4-3 and J usage is TRBJ2-2; no clear D. This CDR3 contains 14 residues. Trimming stripped 0 bases from V and 4 bases from J, with 6 bases between. Germline V gene data show CDR1 as LGHNA and CDR2 as YSLEER. The CDR3 DNA is TGCGCCAGCAGCCAAGATCCGGCCACCGGGGAGCTGTTTTTT. Amino acid sequence: CASSQDPATGELFF.

To note about this clone: Within the sample, other DNA sequences also encode this same CDR3. The genes are TRBV5-4 and TRBJ2-4; D might be TRBD1 (6 bases). V was cut by 1 base and J by 1 base, with 6 bases left in between. The CDR3 has 14 residues. The germline V gene encodes CDR1 SGHNT and CDR2 YYREEE (reference sequence). CDR3 in DNA: TGTGCCAGCAGCTTGCAGGGGGCCAAAAACATTCAGTACTTC. Residues: CASSLQGAKNIQYF.

The chain links TRBV7-6 to TRBJ2-5; D not resolved. The length of the CDR3 is 13 residues. The ends were cut back, 1 base at V and 4 bases at J, with 7 bases in the middle. The germline gives CDR1 SGHVS, CDR2 FNYEAQ. CDR3 residues: CASSLDYRETQYF. Written as DNA, the CDR3 is TGTGCCAGCAGCTTAGACTACCGAGAGACCCAGTACTTC.

Only a few counts were recorded for this clone. The chain couples TRBV6-5 to TRBJ1-4; unclear D gene. Per germline, CDR1 MNHEY and CDR2 SVGAGI. This CDR3 is built from 14 residues. V lost 0 bases and J lost 5, with 7 bases in between. The chain's CDR3 is CASSYSGLNEKLFF. The CDR3 bases are TGTGCCAGCAGTTACTCAGGGCTCAATGAAAAACTGTTTTTT.

The chain combines TRBV7-2 with TRBJ2-1; 8 nucleotides agree with TRBD2. CDR1 and CDR2 (germline): SGHTA, FQGNSA. After removal of 9 bases from V and 5 bases from J, the junction contained 12 bases not matched to a gene. CDR3 size: 15 residues. This CDR3 reads CASDLAGLPNNEQFF. The CDR3 bases are TGTGCCAGTGATCTAGCGGGCCTACCAAACAATGAGCAGTTCTTC.

This clone appeared a few times. The rearrangement joins TRBV10-1 to TRBJ1-5; D uncertain. The CDR3 is 12 amino acids. V dropped 0 bases and J dropped 6 bases, with 3 bases sitting between them. CDR1 is WNHNN and CDR2 is SYGVQD in the germline V gene (reference sequence). The CDR3 DNA reads TGCGCCAGCAGTGAGTCCGGTCAGCCCCAGCATTTT. Protein: CASSESGQPQHF.